The 27 T cell receptor beta chains presented below share a single source sample, sequenced in a study of blood T cell repertoires in COVID-19. Here immunoSEQ multiplex PCR was the method, and the copy in TCRdb shows in-frame clones only, minus some. The data show some 220,000 clones, 80% seen once. Source material: peripheral blood. Receptor source: a human donor in a cohort sampled during active COVID-19.

The chain uses TRBV6-5 and TRBJ2-3; the D gene is possibly TRBD1 (5 bases). The CDR3 is made up of 15 amino acids. Trimming removed 6 bases at V and 5 bases at J, with 18 bases between. Germline loops: CDR1 MNHEY, CDR2 SVGAGI. For the CDR3, the DNA is TGTGCCAGCAGCTACAATGTGGGTACAGGAGATACGCAGTATTTT. It specifies CASSYNVGTGDTQYF.

The chain is built from TRBV27 and TRBJ2-7; no clear D. CDR3 length equals 13 residues. CDR1 and CDR2 (germline): MNHEY, SMNVEV (reference sequence). Trimming pared 2 bases from V and 2 bases from J, leaving 7 bases between. The chain's CDR3 is CASSLRGTYEQYF. DNA for the CDR3: TGTGCCAGCAGTTTACGCGGAACCTACGAGCAGTACTTC.

This clone was counted between two and nine times. The genes are TRBV2 and TRBJ2-3; D ambiguous. Trimming removed 6 bases from V and 5 bases from J, with 3 bases in between. This CDR3 is 10 amino acids long. Germline V CDR1 and CDR2: SNHLY, FYNNEI. CDR3: CASSLDTQYF. The CDR3 DNA sequence: TGTGCCAGCAGCCTAGATACGCAGTATTTT. Supplemented by reference TRBV2 and TRBJ2-3, the full variable domain reads EPEVTQTPSHQVTQMGQEVILRCVPISNHLYFYWYRQILGQKVEFLVSFYNNEISEKSEIFDDQFSVERPDGSNFTLKIRSTKLEDSAMYFCASSLDTQYFGPGTRLTVL.

This clone appeared a single time. The CDR3 here is CASSQGRIDSGNTIYF. CDR3 nucleotide sequence: TGCGCCAGCAGCCAGGGCAGGATAGATTCTGGAAACACCATATATTTT. The chain joins TRBV4-3 to TRBJ1-3, with unresolved D. This CDR3 comprises 16 residues. CDR1 LGHNA and CDR2 YSLEER come from the germline V gene. Trimming took off 3 bases at V and 1 base at J, with 13 bases between the two ends.

The rearrangement joins TRBV6-6 to TRBJ2-7; D might be TRBD2 (7 bases). The CDR3 runs 16 residues. The V gene's germline CDR1 is MNHNY and CDR2 SVGAGI (reference sequence). Between the trimmed V and J ends, which lost 6 bases and 3 bases, there was a span of 21 bases. CDR3 coding DNA: TGTGCCAGCAGGCCAGGGAGGGGGGCCAGGGGCTACGAGCAGTACTTC. Encoded protein: CASRPGRGARGYEQYF.

A note on this clone: Just one base apart from a much larger clone, this may be a read error. V gene TRBV27 combines with J gene TRBJ2-1; D is uncertain. The CDR3 is made up of 12 amino acids. The V gene lost 5 bases and the J gene lost 6 bases, with 8 bases spanning the gap. Germline V CDR1 and CDR2: MNHEY, SMNVEV (reference sequence). DNA of the CDR3: TGTGCCAGCAGTCCCAGGATCAATGAGCAGTTCTTC. It translates to CASSPRINEQFF.

The genes are TRBV7-9 and TRBJ1-1; no reliable D call. The CDR3 has 14 amino acids. The germline V gene has CDR1 SEHNR and CDR2 FQNEAQ (reference sequence). V gave up 5 bases and J gave up 1 base, with 11 bases separating them. CDR3 nucleotide sequence: TGTGCCAGCAGCCCGATAGACAAGAACACTGAAGCTTTCTTT. Translating gives CASSPIDKNTEAFF.

The chain carries TRBV18 and TRBJ2-1, with 10 positions matching TRBD1. This CDR3 contains 14 residues. Germline lookup yields CDR1 KGHSH and CDR2 LQKENI. Unmatched junction bases numbered 16, after V lost 7 bases and J lost 16 bases. In DNA, the CDR3 is TGTGCCAGCTTTAAGAGTCGCGGGACAGGGGATTTTTTCTTC. This gives the protein CASFKSRGTGDFFF.

The chain uses TRBV28 and TRBJ1-2; tentative D call: TRBD1 (5 bases). CDR3 size: 13 residues. Germline loops: CDR1 MDHEN, CDR2 SYDVKM. V was cut by 5 bases and J by 8 bases, with 15 bases left in between. The CDR3 protein is CASSLQELRGYTF. The DNA of the CDR3 is TGTGCCAGCAGTCTACAGGAGTTGAGGGGCTACACCTTC.

The chain combines TRBV28 with TRBJ2-3, with D perhaps TRBD2 (6 bases). The CDR3 runs 16 residues. Germline CDR1 MDHEN, CDR2 SYDVKM. Trimming removed 5 bases from V and 2 bases from J, with 17 bases in between. The CDR3 sequence: CASSLPGSGLTDTQYF. The DNA of the CDR3 is TGTGCCAGCAGTCTCCCGGGTAGCGGACTCACAGATACGCAGTATTTT.

This clone was seen only a few times. V and J are TRBV9 and TRBJ1-1, with 8 bases lining up with TRBD1. This CDR3 comprises 13 residues. The V gene's germline CDR1 is SGDLS and CDR2 YYNGEE. After removal of 2 bases from V and 11 bases from J, the junction contained 8 bases not matched to a gene. The CDR3 reads CASSVSGGRRAFF. In DNA, the CDR3 is TGTGCCAGCAGCGTGTCAGGGGGCCGCCGGGCTTTCTTT.

This clone was observed a single time. V and J are TRBV28 and TRBJ2-7; maybe TRBD1 (5 bases). Germline V gives CDR1 MDHEN, CDR2 SYDVKM. V dropped 5 bases and J dropped 6 bases, with 11 bases sitting between them. The CDR3 runs to 12 residues. As DNA, the CDR3 is TGTGCCAGCAGTGCCAGGGTTGGCGAGCAGTACTTC. Protein product: CASSARVGEQYF.

This clone was found many times. This rearrangement joins TRBV7-9 to TRBJ1-1; 7 nucleotides line up with TRBD1. The CDR3 sequence is 18 residues long. Germline V gene data show CDR1 as SEHNR and CDR2 as FQNEAQ (reference sequence). J was trimmed by 0 bases and V by 6 bases; bases with no gene match: 16. DNA for the CDR3: TGTGCCAGCAGGATCGTAGCCCGACAGGGCTCCATGAACACTGAAGCTTTCTTT. Translation gives CASRIVARQGSMNTEAFF.

This clone was counted a few times. Other nucleotide sequences in the sample specify the same CDR3. The rearrangement uses TRBV15 and TRBJ2-7, with a possible D match to TRBD2 (7 bases). The CDR3 is 14 residues long. CDR1 and CDR2 (germline): LNHNV, YYDKDF (reference sequence). Trimming removed 0 bases from V and 4 bases from J, with 10 bases in between. The CDR3 bases are TGTGCCACCAGCAGAGAGAGGGGGGGATACGAGCAGTACTTC. It yields the protein CATSRERGGYEQYF.

The chain combines TRBV4-1 with TRBJ2-2; 8 positions match TRBD1. Germline V gene lookup returns CDR1 MGHRA and CDR2 YSYEKL. With 3 bases clipped from V and 0 bases from J, the junction kept 3 bases outside the gene matches. This CDR3 has 16 residues. CDR3 DNA sequence: TGCGCCAGCAGCCAGTCGGGACAGGCGAACACCGGGGAGCTGTTTTTT. Encoded protein: CASSQSGQANTGELFF.

With regard to this clone: Other DNA sequences in this sample translate to the same CDR3. The genes are TRBV19 and TRBJ1-2; D ambiguous. Germline CDR1 and CDR2: LNHDA and SQIVND (reference sequence). Trimming shortened V by 8 bases and J by 3 bases, and 10 bases separated the two germline ends. The CDR3 contains 12 residues. The DNA for the CDR3 is TGTGCCAGTTCGACCGGGGACTATGGCTACACCTTC. Translated, it gives CASSTGDYGYTF.

The chain links TRBV4-3 to TRBJ1-3; 9 nucleotides line up with TRBD1. Germline assignment: CDR1 LGHNA and CDR2 YSLEER. V dropped 1 base and J dropped 3; count of bases not matched to a gene: 16. This CDR3 has 20 residues. The CDR3 region has the DNA TGCGCCAGCAGCCAAGGGACTCCGGGACAGGGTTATTCCGTTGGAAACACCATATATTTT. Protein sequence: CASSQGTPGQGYSVGNTIYF.

The chain carries TRBV3-1 (or the pseudogene TRBV3-2) and TRBJ1-1, with D possibly matching TRBD1 (5 bases). Germline V gives CDR1 LGHDT, CDR2 YNNKEL (reference sequence). The V end lost 5 bases, the J end lost 2 bases, and 15 bases lay between the germline ends. This CDR3 contains 15 residues. The CDR3 loop is CASSSHPQGNTEAFF. The CDR3 region has the DNA TGTGCCAGCAGCTCTCACCCTCAGGGCAACACTGAAGCTTTCTTT.

This clone was seen a single time. This may come from a read error, since a much larger clone is one base off. At the DNA level, this CDR3 is encoded by other sequences in the same sample as well. The J gene is TRBJ1-2, the V gene TRBV7-6; 10 bases agree with TRBD1. The V segment lost 1 base and the J segment 2 bases; nucleotides outside the gene matches: 1. The length of the CDR3 is 15 residues. Germline V gene lookup returns CDR1 SGHVS and CDR2 FNYEAQ. DNA for the CDR3: TGTGCCAGCAGCTTAGAGGACAGGGGGAACTATGGCTACACCTTC. It specifies CASSLEDRGNYGYTF.

The genes are TRBV27 and TRBJ1-1; no reliable D call. In germline, CDR1 is MNHEY, CDR2 SMNVEV (reference sequence). Trimming left V 1 base short and J 1 base short, with 10 bases between. This CDR3 has 15 amino acids. CDR3 in DNA: TGTGCCAGCAGTTTATTGTCGGGAAAGAACACTGAAGCTTTCTTT. Its translation is CASSLLSGKNTEAFF.

This sequence joins TRBV7-6 and TRBJ2-1; D gene uncertain. V gave up 1 base and J gave up 5 bases, with 6 bases separating them. There are 13 residues in the CDR3. The germline V gene has CDR1 SGHVS and CDR2 FNYEAQ. The DNA of the CDR3 is TGTGCCAGCAGCTTAGGTTCCAACAATGAGCAGTTCTTC. This encodes CASSLGSNNEQFF. The full variable domain, completed using reference TRBV7-6 and TRBJ2-1, is GAGVSQSPRYKVTKRGQDVALRCDPISGHVSLYWYRQALGQGPEFLTYFNYEAQQDKSGLPNDRFSAERPEGSISTLTIQRTEQRDSAMYRCASSLGSNNEQFFGPGTRLTVL.

V and J are TRBV21-1 and TRBJ1-5. TRBV21-1 is an annotated pseudogene. The CDR3 totals 12 residues. The CDR3 region is CASSSRCGPQHF. The CDR3 nucleotides are TGTGCCAGCAGCAGCCGGTGCGGGCCCCAGCATTTT.

V and J are TRBV7-2 and TRBJ2-1; 16 nucleotides align to TRBD2. Germline assignment: CDR1 SGHTA and CDR2 FQGNSA. V lost 4 bases, J lost 9 bases, and 12 bases stayed unmatched. The CDR3 length is 18 residues. Here the CDR3 reads CASSSSPGLAGGPFEQFF. The CDR3 bases are TGTGCCAGCAGCTCATCCCCGGGACTAGCGGGAGGGCCCTTTGAGCAGTTCTTC.

This chain uses TRBV5-1 with TRBJ1-2; D is ambiguous. The CDR3 is made up of 12 amino acids. Between the trimmed V and J ends, which lost 0 bases and 5 bases, there was a span of 5 bases. Germline V gene lookup returns CDR1 SGHRS and CDR2 YFSETQ. DNA for the CDR3: TGCGCCAGCAGCTTGGACAGATATGGCTACACCTTC. Translated: CASSLDRYGYTF.

The gene calls are TRBV14 and TRBJ1-1, with D hard to call. With 7 bases removed from V and 5 bases from J, the gap between germline ends came to 14 bases. This CDR3 comprises 13 residues. Germline CDR1 reads SGHDN; CDR2 reads FVKESK. The CDR3 is CASKALVRTEAFF. The DNA for the CDR3 is TGTGCCAGCAAGGCGCTAGTACGAACTGAAGCTTTCTTT.

This clone came up once. V is TRBV5-4 and J is TRBJ1-6; TRBD1 matches 12 bases. V lost 4 bases to trimming and J lost 8 bases; unmatched junction nucleotides: 7. The CDR3 extends over 16 amino acids. The germline V gene encodes CDR1 SGHNT and CDR2 YYREEE (reference sequence). The CDR3 spells CASSGPGQGAYSPLHF. The CDR3 DNA reads as TGTGCCAGCAGCGGCCCGGGACAGGGGGCATATTCACCCCTCCACTTT.

A remark on this clone: The same CDR3 is also encoded by other DNA sequences in this sample. The chain links TRBV19 to TRBJ1-5; TRBD1 is a possible D gene (6 bases). V was cut by 5 bases and J by 4 bases, with 12 bases left in between. CDR1 and CDR2 (germline): LNHDA, SQIVND (reference sequence). This CDR3 comprises 14 residues. The CDR3 DNA reads as TGTGCCAGTAGTCCACAACAGGGTAATCAGCCCCAGCATTTT. Translating gives CASSPQQGNQPQHF. Using reference TRBV19 and TRBJ1-5 for the parts outside the CDR3, the full variable domain is DGGITQSPKYLFRKEGQNVTLSCEQNLNHDAMYWYRQDPGQGLRLIYYSQIVNDFQKGDIAEGYSVSREKKESFPLTVTSAQKNPTAFYLCASSPQQGNQPQHFGDGTRLSIL.